The entry that follows covers one TCR beta chain sequence. Its antigen is still unknown. Germline V gene data show CDR1 as ENHRY and CDR2 as SYGVKD. This CDR3 has 11 amino acids. Trimming removed 4 bases from V and 7 bases from J, with 8 bases in between. Here immunoSEQ multiplex PCR was the method, and the copy in TCRdb shows in-frame clones only, minus some. The sample records roughly 13,000 clones, roughly 80% being singletons. This sample stems from a study of CD4+ T cells in melanoma. Regarding the study as a whole: Neoantigen-specific CD4+ T cells in melanoma reportedly had diverse differentiation states. CD8+ T cell, macrophage and B cell function reportedly correlated with neoantigen-specific CD4+ T cells.

The sequencing input was cells from a culture (not recorded whether cultured in vitro). This sequence originates from a human donor with melanoma. The gene calls are TRBV10-3 and TRBJ2-7; D is unresolved. The DNA of the CDR3 is TGTGCCATCAGTGGCTGGAAGGAGCAGTACTTC. This sequence encodes CAISGWKEQYF.